The next 5 T cell receptor beta chains were all read from a single sample in a study of blood T cell repertoires in COVID-19. Generated by immunoSEQ multiplex PCR, the TCRdb table keeps only in-frame clones and is missing some. The sample lists some 150,000 clones; approximately 80% were seen once. Specimen: peripheral blood. These receptors all come from a human donor in a cohort sampled during active COVID-19.

The gene calls are TRBV7-3 and TRBJ2-1; tentatively, D is TRBD2 (5 bases). The CDR3 loop spans 15 amino acids. In germline, CDR1 is SGHTA, CDR2 FQGTGA. V was trimmed by 4 bases and J by 8 bases, leaving 18 bases between them. The CDR3 sequence: CASSSRPGARDEQFF. CDR3 in DNA: TGTGCCAGCAGCTCCCGGCCAGGAGCGAGGGATGAGCAGTTCTTC.

This chain uses TRBV7-9 with TRBJ2-3; the match to TRBD2 covers 12 bases. The CDR3 length is 16 residues. Germline values: CDR1 SEHNR, CDR2 FQNEAQ (reference sequence). The V segment lost 5 bases and the J segment 1 base; nucleotides outside the gene matches: 4. CDR3 DNA: TGTGCCAGCAGCGCCGGACTAGCGGGACGCACAGATACGCAGTATTTT. Protein sequence: CASSAGLAGRTDTQYF.

This chain uses TRBV11-3 with TRBJ2-2; D is ambiguous. CDR1 is SGHNT, CDR2 YENEEA, per germline. CDR3 length: 14 residues. Trimming pared 0 bases from V and 6 bases from J, leaving 8 bases between. CDR3 amino acids: CASSLDQSPGELFF. The CDR3 nucleotides are TGTGCCAGCAGCTTAGACCAATCCCCCGGGGAGCTGTTTTTT. Complete variable domain (other parts from reference TRBV11-3 and TRBJ2-2): EAGVVQSPRYKIIEKKQPVAFWCNPISGHNTLYWYLQNLGQGPELLIRYENEEAVDDSQLPKDRFSAERLKGVDSTLKIQPAELGDSAVYLCASSLDQSPGELFFGEGSRLTVL.

This CDR3 is CASSVGGTGQEKLFF. Here the CDR3 DNA reads TGTGCCAGCAGCGTAGGGGGGACAGGTCAGGAAAAACTGTTTTTT. The V gene is TRBV9, the J gene TRBJ1-4, with 8 nucleotides matching TRBD1. J lost 8 bases, V lost 0 bases, and 6 bases had no gene match. The CDR3 loop spans 15 amino acids. The germline gives CDR1 SGDLS, CDR2 YYNGEE.

This clone has just a few counts. The chain uses TRBV19 and TRBJ2-5; 14 bases agree with TRBD2. Germline values: CDR1 LNHDA, CDR2 SQIVND (reference sequence). Unmatched junction bases numbered 7, after V lost 4 bases and J lost 6 bases. The CDR3 runs 16 residues. The CDR3 loop reads CASSSGTSGSVKTQYF. CDR3 nucleotides: TGTGCCAGTAGTAGCGGGACTAGCGGGAGCGTGAAGACCCAGTACTTC.